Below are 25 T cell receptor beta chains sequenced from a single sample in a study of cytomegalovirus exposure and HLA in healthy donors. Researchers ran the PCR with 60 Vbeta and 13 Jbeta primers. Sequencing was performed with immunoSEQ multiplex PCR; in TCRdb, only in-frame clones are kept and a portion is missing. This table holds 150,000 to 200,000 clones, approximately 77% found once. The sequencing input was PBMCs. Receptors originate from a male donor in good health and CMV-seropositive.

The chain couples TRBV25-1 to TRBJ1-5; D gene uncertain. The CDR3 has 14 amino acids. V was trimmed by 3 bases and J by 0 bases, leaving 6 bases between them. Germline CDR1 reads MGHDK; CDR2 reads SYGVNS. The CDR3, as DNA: TGTGCCAGCAGTGATGCTACTAGCAATCAGCCCCAGCATTTT. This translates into CASSDATSNQPQHF. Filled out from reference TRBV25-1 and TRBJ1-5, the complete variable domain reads EADIYQTPRYLVIGTGKKITLECSQTMGHDKMYWYQQDPGMELHLIHYSYGVNSTEKGDLSSESTVSRIRTEHFPLTLESARPSHTSQYLCASSDATSNQPQHFGDGTRLSIL.

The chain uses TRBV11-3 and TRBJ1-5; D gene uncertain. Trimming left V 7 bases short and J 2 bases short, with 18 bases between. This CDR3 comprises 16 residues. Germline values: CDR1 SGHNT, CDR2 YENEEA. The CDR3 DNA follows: TGTGCCAGCACCGACCGGGTCTTAAAGTGCAATCAGCCCCAGCATTTT. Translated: CASTDRVLKCNQPQHF.

CDR3 nucleotide sequence: TGTGCCAGCAGCTTTGGGGGGGCGCGGGGCACTGAAGCTTTCTTT. It yields the protein CASSFGGARGTEAFF. The chain has TRBV7-8 and TRBJ1-1; a possible D gene is TRBD1 (6 bases). The CDR3 runs to 15 residues. CDR1 and CDR2 (germline): SGHVS, FQNEAQ. Trimming took off 3 bases at V and 4 bases at J, with 15 bases between the two ends. Variable domain in full (rest from reference TRBV7-8 and TRBJ1-1): GAGVSQSPRYKVAKRGQDVALRCDPISGHVSLFWYQQALGQGPEFLTYFQNEAQLDKSGLPSDRFFAERPEGSVSTLKIQRTQQEDSAVYLCASSFGGARGTEAFFGQGTRLTVV.

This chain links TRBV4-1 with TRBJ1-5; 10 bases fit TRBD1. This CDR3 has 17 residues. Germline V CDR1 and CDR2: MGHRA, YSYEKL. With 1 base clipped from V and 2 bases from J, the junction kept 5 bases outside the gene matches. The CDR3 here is CASSQVSGTGGNQPQHF. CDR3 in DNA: TGCGCCAGCAGCCAAGTAAGCGGGACAGGGGGCAATCAGCCCCAGCATTTT.

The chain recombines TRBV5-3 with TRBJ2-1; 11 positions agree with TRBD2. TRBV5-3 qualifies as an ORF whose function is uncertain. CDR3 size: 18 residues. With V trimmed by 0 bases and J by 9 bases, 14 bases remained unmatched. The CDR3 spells CARSLALAGGGDLGEQFF. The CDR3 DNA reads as TGTGCCAGAAGCTTGGCCCTAGCGGGGGGAGGAGATCTGGGTGAGCAGTTCTTC.

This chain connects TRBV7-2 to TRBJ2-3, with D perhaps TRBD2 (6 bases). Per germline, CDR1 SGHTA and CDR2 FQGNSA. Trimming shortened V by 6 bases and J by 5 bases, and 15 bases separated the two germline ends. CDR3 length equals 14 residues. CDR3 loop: CASRLALGGDTQYF. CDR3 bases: TGTGCCAGCAGGCTAGCGCTGGGTGGAGATACGCAGTATTTT.

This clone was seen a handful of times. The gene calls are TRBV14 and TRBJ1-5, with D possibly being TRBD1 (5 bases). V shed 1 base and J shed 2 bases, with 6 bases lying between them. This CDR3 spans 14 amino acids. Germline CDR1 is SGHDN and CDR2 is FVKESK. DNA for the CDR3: TGTGCCAGCAGCCAAGGGGGCGGCAATCAGCCCCAGCATTTT. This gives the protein CASSQGGGNQPQHF.

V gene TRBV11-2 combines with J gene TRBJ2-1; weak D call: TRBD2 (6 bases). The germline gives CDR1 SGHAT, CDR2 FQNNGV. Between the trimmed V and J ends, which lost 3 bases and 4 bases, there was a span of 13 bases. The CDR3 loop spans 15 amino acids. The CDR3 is CASSFGVGGYNEQFF. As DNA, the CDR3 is TGTGCCAGCAGCTTTGGGGTCGGGGGATACAATGAGCAGTTCTTC.

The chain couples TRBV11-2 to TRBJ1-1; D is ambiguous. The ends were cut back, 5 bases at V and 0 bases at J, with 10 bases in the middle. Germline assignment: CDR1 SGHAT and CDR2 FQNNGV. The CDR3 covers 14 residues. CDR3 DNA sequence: TGTGCCAGCAGCCCCGTCCGGGTGAACACTGAAGCTTTCTTT. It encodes CASSPVRVNTEAFF.

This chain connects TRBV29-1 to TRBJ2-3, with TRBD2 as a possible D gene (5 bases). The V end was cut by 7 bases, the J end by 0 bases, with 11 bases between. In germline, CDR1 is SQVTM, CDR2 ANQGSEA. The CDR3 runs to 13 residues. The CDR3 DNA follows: TGCAGCGGAAGCGGTGCTAGCACAGATACGCAGTATTTT. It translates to CSGSGASTDTQYF.

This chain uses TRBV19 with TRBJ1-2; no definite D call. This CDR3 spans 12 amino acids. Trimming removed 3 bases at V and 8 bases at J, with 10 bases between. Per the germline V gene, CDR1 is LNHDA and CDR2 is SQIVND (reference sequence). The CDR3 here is CASSIGSRGYTF. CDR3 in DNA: TGTGCCAGTAGTATCGGTTCGCGGGGCTACACCTTC.

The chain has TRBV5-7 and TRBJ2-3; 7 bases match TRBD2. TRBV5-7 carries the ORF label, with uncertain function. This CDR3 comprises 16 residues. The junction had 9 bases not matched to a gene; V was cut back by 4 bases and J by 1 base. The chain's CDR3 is CASSGSGGLGTDTQYF. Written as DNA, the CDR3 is TGTGCCAGCAGCGGCTCGGGGGGACTCGGCACAGATACGCAGTATTTT.

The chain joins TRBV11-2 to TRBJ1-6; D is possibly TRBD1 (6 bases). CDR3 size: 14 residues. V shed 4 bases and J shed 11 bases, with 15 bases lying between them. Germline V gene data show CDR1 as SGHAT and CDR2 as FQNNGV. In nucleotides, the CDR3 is TGTGCCAGCAGCTCCTACAGGGAAGAGACACCCCTCCACTTT. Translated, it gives CASSSYREETPLHF. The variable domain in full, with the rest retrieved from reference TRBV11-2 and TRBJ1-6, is EAGVAQSPRYKIIEKRQSVAFWCNPISGHATLYWYQQILGQGPKLLIQFQNNGVVDDSQLPKDRFSAERLKGVDSTLKIQPAKLEDSAVYLCASSSYREETPLHFGNGTRLTVT.

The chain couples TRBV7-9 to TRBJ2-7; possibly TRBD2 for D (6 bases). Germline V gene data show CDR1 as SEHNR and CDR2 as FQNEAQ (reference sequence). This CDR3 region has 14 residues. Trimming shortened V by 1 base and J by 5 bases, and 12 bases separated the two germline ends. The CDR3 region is CASSLVPRGNEQYF. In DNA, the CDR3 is TGTGCCAGCAGCTTAGTCCCTCGCGGGAACGAGCAGTACTTC.

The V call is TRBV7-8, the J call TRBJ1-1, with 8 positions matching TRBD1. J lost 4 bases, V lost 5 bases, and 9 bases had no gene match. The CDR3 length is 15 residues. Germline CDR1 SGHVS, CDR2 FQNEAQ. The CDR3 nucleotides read TGTGCCAGCAGCCCTTTAAACAGGGGGGGCACTGAAGCTTTCTTT. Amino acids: CASSPLNRGGTEAFF.

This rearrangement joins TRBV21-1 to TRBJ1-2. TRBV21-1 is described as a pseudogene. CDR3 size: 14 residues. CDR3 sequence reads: CASSKAPRVCGYTF. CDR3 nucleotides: TGTGCCAGCAGCAAAGCGCCCCGCGTTTGCGGCTACACCTTC.

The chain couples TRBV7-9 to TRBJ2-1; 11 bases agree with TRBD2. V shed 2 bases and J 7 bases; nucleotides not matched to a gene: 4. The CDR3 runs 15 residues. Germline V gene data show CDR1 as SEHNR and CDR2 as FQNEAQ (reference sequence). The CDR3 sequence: CASSLTSGGRNEQFF. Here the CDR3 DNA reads TGTGCCAGCAGCTTAACTAGCGGGGGTAGGAATGAGCAGTTCTTC.

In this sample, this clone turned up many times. For the CDR3, the DNA is TGTGCCATCTCCGGGACAGAGAACACTGAAGCTTTCTTT. Amino acids: CAISGTENTEAFF. The gene calls are TRBV6-1 and TRBJ1-1; 7 bases line up with TRBD1. This CDR3 contains 13 residues. Trimming took 10 bases from V and 1 from J; bases not matched to a gene: 6. Germline CDR1 MNHNS, CDR2 SASEGT.

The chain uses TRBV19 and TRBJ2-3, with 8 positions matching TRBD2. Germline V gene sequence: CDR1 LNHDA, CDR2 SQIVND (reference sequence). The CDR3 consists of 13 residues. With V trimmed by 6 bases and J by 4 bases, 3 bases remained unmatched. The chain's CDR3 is CASRTGGADTQYF. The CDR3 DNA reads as TGTGCCAGTAGGACGGGGGGGGCAGATACGCAGTATTTT. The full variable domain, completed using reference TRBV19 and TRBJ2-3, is DGGITQSPKYLFRKEGQNVTLSCEQNLNHDAMYWYRQDPGQGLRLIYYSQIVNDFQKGDIAEGYSVSREKKESFPLTVTSAQKNPTAFYLCASRTGGADTQYFGPGTRLTVL.

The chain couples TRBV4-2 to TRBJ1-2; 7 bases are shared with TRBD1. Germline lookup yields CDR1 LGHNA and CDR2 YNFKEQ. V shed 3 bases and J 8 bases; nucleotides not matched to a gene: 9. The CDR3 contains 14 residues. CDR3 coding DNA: TGTGCCAGCAGCCACCTAGACAGGGAGGACGGCTACACCTTC. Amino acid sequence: CASSHLDREDGYTF.

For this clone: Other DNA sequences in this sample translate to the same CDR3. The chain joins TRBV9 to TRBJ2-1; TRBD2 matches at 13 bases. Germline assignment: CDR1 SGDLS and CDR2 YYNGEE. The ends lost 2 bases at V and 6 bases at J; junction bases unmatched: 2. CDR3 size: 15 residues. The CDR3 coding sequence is TGTGCCAGCAGCGTCGGGACTAGCGGGGCCAATGAGCAGTTCTTC. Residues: CASSVGTSGANEQFF.

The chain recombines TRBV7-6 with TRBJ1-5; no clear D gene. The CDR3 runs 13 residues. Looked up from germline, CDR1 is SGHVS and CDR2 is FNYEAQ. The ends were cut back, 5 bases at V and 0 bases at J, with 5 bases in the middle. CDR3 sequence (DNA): TGTGCCAGCAGCCCCAATAGCAATCAGCCCCAGCATTTT. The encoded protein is CASSPNSNQPQHF.

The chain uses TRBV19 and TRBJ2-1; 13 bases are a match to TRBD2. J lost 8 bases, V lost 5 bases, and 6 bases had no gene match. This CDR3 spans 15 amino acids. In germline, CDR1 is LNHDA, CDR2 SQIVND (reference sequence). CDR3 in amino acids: CASSLTSGGAHEQFF. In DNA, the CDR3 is TGTGCCAGTAGTTTAACTAGCGGGGGGGCCCATGAGCAGTTCTTC. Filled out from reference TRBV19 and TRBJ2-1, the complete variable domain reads DGGITQSPKYLFRKEGQNVTLSCEQNLNHDAMYWYRQDPGQGLRLIYYSQIVNDFQKGDIAEGYSVSREKKESFPLTVTSAQKNPTAFYLCASSLTSGGAHEQFFGPGTRLTVL.

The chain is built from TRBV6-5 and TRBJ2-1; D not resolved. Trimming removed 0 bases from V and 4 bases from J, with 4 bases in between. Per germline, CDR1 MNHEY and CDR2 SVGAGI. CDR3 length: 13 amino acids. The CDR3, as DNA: TGTGCCAGCAGTTACTCCCTGTACAATGAGCAGTTCTTC. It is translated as CASSYSLYNEQFF.

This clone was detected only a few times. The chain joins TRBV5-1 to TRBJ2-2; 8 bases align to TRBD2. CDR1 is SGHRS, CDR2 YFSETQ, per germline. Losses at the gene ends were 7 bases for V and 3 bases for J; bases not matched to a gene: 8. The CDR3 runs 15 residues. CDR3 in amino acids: CASQSGGGYTGELFF. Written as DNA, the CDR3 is TGCGCCAGCCAGAGCGGGGGAGGGTACACCGGGGAGCTGTTTTTT.